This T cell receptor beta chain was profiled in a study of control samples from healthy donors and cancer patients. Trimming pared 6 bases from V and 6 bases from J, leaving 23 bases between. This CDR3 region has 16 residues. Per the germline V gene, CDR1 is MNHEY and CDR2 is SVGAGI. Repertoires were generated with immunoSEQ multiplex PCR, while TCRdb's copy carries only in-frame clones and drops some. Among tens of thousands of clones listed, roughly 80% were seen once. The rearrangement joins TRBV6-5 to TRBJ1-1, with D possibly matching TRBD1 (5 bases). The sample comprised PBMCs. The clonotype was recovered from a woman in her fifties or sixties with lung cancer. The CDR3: CASRYTGTGVIAEAFF. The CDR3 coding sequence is TGTGCCAGCAGATACACCGGGACGGGGGTAATTGCTGAAGCTTTCTTT.